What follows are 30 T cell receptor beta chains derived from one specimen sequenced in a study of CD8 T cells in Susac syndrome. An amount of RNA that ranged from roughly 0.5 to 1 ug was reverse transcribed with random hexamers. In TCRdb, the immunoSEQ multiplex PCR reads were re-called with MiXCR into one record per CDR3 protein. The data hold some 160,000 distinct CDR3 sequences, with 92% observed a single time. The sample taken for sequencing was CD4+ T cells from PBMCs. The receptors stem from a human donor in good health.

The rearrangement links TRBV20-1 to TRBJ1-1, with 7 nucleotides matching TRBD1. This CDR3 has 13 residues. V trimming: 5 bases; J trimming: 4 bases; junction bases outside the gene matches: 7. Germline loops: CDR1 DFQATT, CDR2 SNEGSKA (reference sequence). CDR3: CSAGPSGGTEAFF. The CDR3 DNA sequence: TGCAGTGCTGGCCCCTCAGGGGGCACTGAAGCTTTCTTT.

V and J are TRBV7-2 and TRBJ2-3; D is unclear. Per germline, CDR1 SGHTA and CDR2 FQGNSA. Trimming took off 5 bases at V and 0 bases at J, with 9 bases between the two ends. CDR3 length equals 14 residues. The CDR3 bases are TGTGCCAGCAGCCCCATCTTGAGCACAGATACGCAGTATTTT. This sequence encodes CASSPILSTDTQYF.

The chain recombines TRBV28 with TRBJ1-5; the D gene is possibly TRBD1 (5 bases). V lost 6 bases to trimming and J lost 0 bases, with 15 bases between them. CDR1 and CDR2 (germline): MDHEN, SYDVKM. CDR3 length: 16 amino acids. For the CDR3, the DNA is TGTGCCAGCAGCACCCGACATACAGGTAGCAATCAGCCCCAGCATTTT. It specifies CASSTRHTGSNQPQHF.

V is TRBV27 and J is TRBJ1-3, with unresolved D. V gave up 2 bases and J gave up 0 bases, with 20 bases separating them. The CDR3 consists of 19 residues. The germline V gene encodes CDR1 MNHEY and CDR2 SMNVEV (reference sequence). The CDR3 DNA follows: TGTGCCAGCAGTTTACCGGTTACGCGCAGAGAGCTCTCTGGAAACACCATATATTTT. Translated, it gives CASSLPVTRRELSGNTIYF.

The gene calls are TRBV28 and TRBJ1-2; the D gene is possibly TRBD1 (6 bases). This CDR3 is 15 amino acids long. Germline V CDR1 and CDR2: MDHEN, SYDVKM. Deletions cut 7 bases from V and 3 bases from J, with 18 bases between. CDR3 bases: TGTGCCAGCAAGGAAGGGGGGGTTAGGGACTATGGCTACACCTTC. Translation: CASKEGGVRDYGYTF.

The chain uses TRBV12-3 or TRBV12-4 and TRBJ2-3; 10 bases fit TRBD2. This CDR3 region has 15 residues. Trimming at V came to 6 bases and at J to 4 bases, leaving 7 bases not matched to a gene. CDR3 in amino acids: CASRLLAGRSDTQYF. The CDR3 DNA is TGTGCCAGCAGACTACTAGCGGGACGTTCAGATACGCAGTATTTT.

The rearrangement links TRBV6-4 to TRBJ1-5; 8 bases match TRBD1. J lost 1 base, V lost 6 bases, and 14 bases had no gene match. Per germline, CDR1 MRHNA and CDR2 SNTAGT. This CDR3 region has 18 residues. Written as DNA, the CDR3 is TGTGCCAGCAGACCCAGGACAGGGTTTGTTAGGAGCAATCAGCCCCAGCATTTT. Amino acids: CASRPRTGFVRSNQPQHF.

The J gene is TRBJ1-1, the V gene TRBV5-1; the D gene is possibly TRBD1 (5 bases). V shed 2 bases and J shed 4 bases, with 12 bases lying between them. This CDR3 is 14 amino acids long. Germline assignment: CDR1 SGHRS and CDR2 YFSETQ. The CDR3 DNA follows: TGCGCCAGCAGCTTTAACGGGGCCGGCACTGAAGCTTTCTTT. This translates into CASSFNGAGTEAFF.

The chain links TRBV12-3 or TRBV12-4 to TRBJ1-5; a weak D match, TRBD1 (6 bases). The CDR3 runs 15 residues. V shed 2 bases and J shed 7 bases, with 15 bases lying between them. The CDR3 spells CASSLQGGGQQPQHF. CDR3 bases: TGTGCCAGCAGTTTACAGGGAGGGGGTCAACAGCCCCAGCATTTT.

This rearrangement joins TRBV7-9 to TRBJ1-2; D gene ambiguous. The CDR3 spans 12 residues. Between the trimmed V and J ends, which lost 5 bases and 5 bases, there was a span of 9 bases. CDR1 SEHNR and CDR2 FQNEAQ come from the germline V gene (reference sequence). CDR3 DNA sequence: TGTGCCAGCAGCCCGGAACCATATGGCTACACCTTC. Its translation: CASSPEPYGYTF.

The CDR3 spells CASSSVLETQYF. The CDR3 DNA is TGTGCCAGCAGCTCTGTTTTGGAGACCCAGTACTTC. The rearrangement uses TRBV7-6 and TRBJ2-5, with no clear D. The CDR3 sequence is 12 residues long. The V end was cut by 4 bases, the J end by 5 bases, with 8 bases between. CDR1 and CDR2 (germline): SGHVS, FNYEAQ.

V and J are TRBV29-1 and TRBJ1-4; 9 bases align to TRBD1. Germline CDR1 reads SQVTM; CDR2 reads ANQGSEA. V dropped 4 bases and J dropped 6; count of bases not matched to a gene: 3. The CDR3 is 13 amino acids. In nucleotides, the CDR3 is TGCAGCGTTGTCCGGACAGGGGATGAAAAACTGTTTTTT. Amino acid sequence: CSVVRTGDEKLFF.

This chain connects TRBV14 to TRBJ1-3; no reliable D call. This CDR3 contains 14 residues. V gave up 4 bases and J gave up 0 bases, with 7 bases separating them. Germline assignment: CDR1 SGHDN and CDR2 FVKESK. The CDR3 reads CASSLGNSGNTIYF. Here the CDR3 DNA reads TGTGCCAGCAGCCTAGGGAACTCTGGAAACACCATATATTTT.

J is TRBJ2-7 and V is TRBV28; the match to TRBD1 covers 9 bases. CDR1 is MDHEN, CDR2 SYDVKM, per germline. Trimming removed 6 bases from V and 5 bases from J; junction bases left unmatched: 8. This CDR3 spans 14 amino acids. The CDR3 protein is CASRGTGNGDEQYF. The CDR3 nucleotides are TGTGCCAGCAGGGGGACAGGGAATGGCGACGAGCAGTACTTC.

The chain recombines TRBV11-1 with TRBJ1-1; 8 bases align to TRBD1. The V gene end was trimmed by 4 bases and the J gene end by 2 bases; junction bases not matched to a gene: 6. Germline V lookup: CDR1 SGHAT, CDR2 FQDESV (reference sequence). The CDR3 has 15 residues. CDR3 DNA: TGTGCCAGCAGCTACCGACAGGGGATAAACACTGAAGCTTTCTTT. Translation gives CASSYRQGINTEAFF.

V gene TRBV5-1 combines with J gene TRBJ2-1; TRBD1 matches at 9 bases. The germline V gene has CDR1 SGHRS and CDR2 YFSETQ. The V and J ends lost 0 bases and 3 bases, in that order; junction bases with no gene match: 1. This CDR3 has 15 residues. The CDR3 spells CASSLEGQGYNEQFF. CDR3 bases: TGCGCCAGCAGCTTGGAGGGACAGGGCTACAATGAGCAGTTCTTC.

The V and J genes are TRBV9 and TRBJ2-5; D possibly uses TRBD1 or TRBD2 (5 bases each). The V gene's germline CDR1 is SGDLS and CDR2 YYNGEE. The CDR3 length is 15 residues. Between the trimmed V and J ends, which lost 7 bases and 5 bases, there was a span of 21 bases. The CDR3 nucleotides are TGTGCCAGCGGGCTGAGAGCAGGGAGAGGGGAGACCCAGTACTTC. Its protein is CASGLRAGRGETQYF.

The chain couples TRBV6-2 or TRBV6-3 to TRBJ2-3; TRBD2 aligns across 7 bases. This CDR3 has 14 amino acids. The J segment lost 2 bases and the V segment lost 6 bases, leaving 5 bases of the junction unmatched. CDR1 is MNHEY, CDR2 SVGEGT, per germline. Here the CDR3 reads CASSQRDDTDTQYF. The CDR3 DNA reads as TGTGCCAGCAGCCAGCGGGACGACACAGATACGCAGTATTTT.

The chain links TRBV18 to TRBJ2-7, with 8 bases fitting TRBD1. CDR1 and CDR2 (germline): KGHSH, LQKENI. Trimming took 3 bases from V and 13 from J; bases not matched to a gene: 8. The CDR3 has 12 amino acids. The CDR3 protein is CASSPEGTGRYF. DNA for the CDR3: TGTGCCAGCTCACCGGAGGGGACAGGCAGATACTTC. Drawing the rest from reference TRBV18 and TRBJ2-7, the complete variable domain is NAGVMQNPRHLVRRRGQEARLRCSPMKGHSHVYWYRQLPEEGLKFMVYLQKENIIDESGMPKERFSAEFPKEGPSILRIQQVVRGDSAAYFCASSPEGTGRYFGPGTRLTVT.

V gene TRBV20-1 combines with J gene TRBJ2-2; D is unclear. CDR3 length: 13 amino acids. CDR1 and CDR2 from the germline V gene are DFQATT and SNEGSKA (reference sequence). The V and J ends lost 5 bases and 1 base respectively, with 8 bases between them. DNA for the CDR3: TGCAGTGCTTCCTTTAAGAACACCGGGGAGCTGTTTTTT. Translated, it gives CSASFKNTGELFF.

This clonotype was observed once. The CDR3 sequence is CASSQRFSATNYGYTF. CDR3 in DNA: TGCGCCAGCAGCCAACGTTTTTCTGCAACTAACTATGGCTACACCTTC. This chain connects TRBV4-3 to TRBJ1-2, with D unresolved. There are 16 residues in the CDR3. Germline CDR1 and CDR2: LGHNA and YSLEER. V was cut by 2 bases and J by 0 bases, with 13 bases left in between.

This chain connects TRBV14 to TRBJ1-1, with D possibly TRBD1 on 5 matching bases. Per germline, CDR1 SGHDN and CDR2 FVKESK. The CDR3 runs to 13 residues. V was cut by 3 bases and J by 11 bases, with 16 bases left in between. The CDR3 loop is CASSQILQGRAFF. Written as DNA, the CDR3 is TGTGCCAGCAGCCAGATCCTTCAGGGCCGCGCTTTCTTT.

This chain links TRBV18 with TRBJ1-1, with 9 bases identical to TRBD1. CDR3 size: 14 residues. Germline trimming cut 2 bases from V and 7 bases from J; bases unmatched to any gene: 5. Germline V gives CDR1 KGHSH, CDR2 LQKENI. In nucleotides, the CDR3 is TGTGCCAGCTCACCAGGACAGGGGAGGATTGAAGCTTTCTTT. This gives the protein CASSPGQGRIEAFF. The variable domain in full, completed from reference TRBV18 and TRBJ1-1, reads NAGVMQNPRHLVRRRGQEARLRCSPMKGHSHVYWYRQLPEEGLKFMVYLQKENIIDESGMPKERFSAEFPKEGPSILRIQQVVRGDSAAYFCASSPGQGRIEAFFGQGTRLTVV.

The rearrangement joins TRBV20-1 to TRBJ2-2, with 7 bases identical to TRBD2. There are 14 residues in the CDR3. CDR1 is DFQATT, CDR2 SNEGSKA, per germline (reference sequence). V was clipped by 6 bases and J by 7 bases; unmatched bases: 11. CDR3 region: CSAAGRESHGELFF. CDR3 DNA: TGCAGTGCCGCGGGGCGGGAGTCCCACGGGGAGCTGTTTTTT.

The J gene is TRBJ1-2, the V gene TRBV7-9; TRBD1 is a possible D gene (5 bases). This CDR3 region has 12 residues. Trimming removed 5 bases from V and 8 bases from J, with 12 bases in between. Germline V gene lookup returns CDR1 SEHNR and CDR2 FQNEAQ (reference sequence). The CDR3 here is CASSPRDGGYTF. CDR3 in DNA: TGTGCCAGCAGCCCAAGGGACGGAGGCTACACCTTC.

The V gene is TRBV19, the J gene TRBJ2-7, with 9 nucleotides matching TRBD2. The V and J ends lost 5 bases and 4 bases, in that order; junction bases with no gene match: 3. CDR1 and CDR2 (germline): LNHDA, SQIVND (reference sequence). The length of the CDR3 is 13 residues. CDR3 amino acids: CASSRLAGYEQYF. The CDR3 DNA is TGTGCCAGTAGTCGGCTAGCGGGATACGAGCAGTACTTC.

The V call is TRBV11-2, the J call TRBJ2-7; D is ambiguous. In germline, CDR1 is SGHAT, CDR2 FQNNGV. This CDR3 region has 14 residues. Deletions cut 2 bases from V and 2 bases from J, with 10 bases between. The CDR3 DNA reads TGTGCCAGCAGCTTACTACGGCTAGCCTACGAGCAGTACTTC. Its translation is CASSLLRLAYEQYF. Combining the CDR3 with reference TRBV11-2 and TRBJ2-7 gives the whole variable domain EAGVAQSPRYKIIEKRQSVAFWCNPISGHATLYWYQQILGQGPKLLIQFQNNGVVDDSQLPKDRFSAERLKGVDSTLKIQPAKLEDSAVYLCASSLLRLAYEQYFGPGTRLTVT.

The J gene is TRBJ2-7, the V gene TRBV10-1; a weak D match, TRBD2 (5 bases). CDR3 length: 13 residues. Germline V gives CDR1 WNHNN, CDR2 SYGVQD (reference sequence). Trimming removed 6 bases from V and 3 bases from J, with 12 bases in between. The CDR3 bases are TGCGCCAGCAGCATAGGACTGGACTACGAGCAGTACTTC. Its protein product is CASSIGLDYEQYF.

In DNA, the CDR3 is TGTGCCAGCAGCTTGCCTTTTGGTGCCACAGATACGCAGTATTTT. As protein: CASSLPFGATDTQYF. The chain has TRBV5-4 and TRBJ2-3; the D is unclear. From germline, CDR1 is SGHNT and CDR2 YYREEE (reference sequence). The CDR3 runs 15 residues. With 1 base removed from V and 2 bases from J, the gap between germline ends came to 11 bases.

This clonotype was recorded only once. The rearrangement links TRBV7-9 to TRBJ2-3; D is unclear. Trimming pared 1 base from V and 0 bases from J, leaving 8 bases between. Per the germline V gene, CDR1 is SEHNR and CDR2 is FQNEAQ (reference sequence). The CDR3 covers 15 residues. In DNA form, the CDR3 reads TGTGCCAGCAGCTTAGGGCCCGCTAGCACAGATACGCAGTATTTT. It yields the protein CASSLGPASTDTQYF. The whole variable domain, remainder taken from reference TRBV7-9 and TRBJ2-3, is DTGVSQNPRHKITKRGQNVTFRCDPISEHNRLYWYRQTLGQGPEFLTYFQNEAQLEKSRLLSDRFSAERPKGSFSTLEIQRTEQGDSAMYLCASSLGPASTDTQYFGPGTRLTVL.